The clone carrying this T cell receptor beta chain was counted between two and nine times. The antigen remains undetermined. An end of the junction differs from the germline gene, which may be a read error. This entry belongs to a study of cytomegalovirus exposure and HLA in healthy donors. Study results and limitations: Later on, an analysis showed TCR association rates differing by HLA locus, with DRB1 the most and HLA-C the fewest. The productive fraction for most TCR beta V segments was about 87% or about 30% in an earlier analysis. In vitro testing confirmed three CMV-associated chains as specific for CMV antigens.

The PCR had 60 Vbeta and 13 Jbeta primers. Repertoires were generated with immunoSEQ multiplex PCR, while TCRdb's copy carries only in-frame clones and drops some. Altogether roughly 200,000 clones are present, 65% to 85% being singletons, with the ten largest covering roughly 0.7%. In germline, CDR1 is SGHNT, CDR2 YENEEA. The CDR3 covers 13 residues. Sampled while nominally healthy, donors likely had unrecorded immune exposures. This sequence originates from a boy younger than 10 in good health and CMV-seronegative. Sequenced material: PBMCs. The V gene is TRBV11-3, the J gene TRBJ2-5; the D is unclear. The CDR3 DNA reads TGTGCCAGCAGCTTAGATCCCCAAAAGACCCAGTACTTC. It codes for CASSLDPQKTQYF.